This entry concerns a single T cell receptor beta chain. This clonotype was observed many times. Its antigen is still unknown. No base quality values were provided; no much bigger clone lies one nucleotide off. This sample was included in a study of T cells after yellow fever vaccination (dated by TCRdb to between 2019 and 2020). Broadly, across the study: The SMART-Seq v4 Ultra Low Input RNA kit was used to prepare libraries from fractions with low cell numbers. Bulk TCR alpha and beta repertoires were sequenced longitudinally to track T-cell clones before and after primary and booster YFV17D yellow fever vaccination. Two healthy male donors made up the cohort, one aged 18 to 30 years and the other aged 30 to 39 years. Blood samples were taken at several timepoints before and after primary and secondary immunization, and bulk PBMC replicates and cell subsets were isolated. General conclusions and limits of the study: Computational filtering was required because FACS-sorted repertoires could contain abundant contaminating clonotypes from the bulk population. After the booster, most of the clones that had expanded following primary vaccination were detected again (96% of CD4 and around 88% of CD8), which suggests that memory was broadly maintained. Because the study included only a couple of donors, the extent to which the findings can be generalized is limited. Compared with the primary T-cell response, the secondary T-cell response was weaker but faster, peaking on day 5 rather than day 15. A small share of clonotypes occurred in both CD4 and CD8 compartments, likely arising from convergent recombination.

Synthesis of TCR cDNA relied on 5'RACE template switching, a step that introduced a universal primer site along with unique molecular identifiers. Priming for cDNA synthesis came from both the TCR alpha and TCR beta constant segments. Two PCR steps were used to amplify libraries, with sample barcodes and sequencing adapters being added in the second step. Libraries were sequenced on Illumina HiSeq 2500 (2x100 bp) or NovaSeq (2x150 bp). From the authors' description of their analysis: MIGEC handled demultiplexing of reads and collapsing into UMI consensus sequences, while MiXCR performed V(D)J alignment. Clonotypes responding to the vaccine were identified with edgeR on replicate PBMC samples, with the criteria of FDR below 0.01 and a log2 fold change above 5 up to day 15. Bulk clonotypes were assigned CD4 or CD8 identity according to which sequenced CD4 or CD8 repertoire held them at higher abundance. The public reads were quality trimmed at Q25 with fastp and then assembled into clones with MiXCR by TCRdb, keeping productive beta chains. Entries are consolidated by CDR3 protein sequence, retaining the most common genes and DNA. None of the V and J calls come from the authors' own analysis; TCRdb made them. This sample comprises under 550,000 distinct CDR3 sequences, about a fifth of them detected only once. The ten largest clones add up to around 16% of the sample.

According to the study, the label for this sample's treatment or condition signals: live attenuated yellow fever vaccine strain. At each blood-draw timepoint, two biological replicates of bulk PBMCs were obtained. A standard Ficoll-Paque protocol was used to isolate PBMCs from peripheral blood. RNA was extracted with TriZol from bulk PBMCs, CD4 and CD8 fractions, and dextramer-positive and dextramer-negative fractions. The CDR3, from cysteine to phenylalanine, totals 16 residues. CDR3 DNA only is kept here, 48 bases in frame from base 1. Taken from the germline V gene, the CDR1 and CDR2 loops are LGHNA and YNFKEQ. Germline trimming amounts to 0 bases on V and 10 bases on J, with 9 as the count of junction bases outside the gene matches.

The receptor was isolated from a man in his late teens or twenties who received the YFV17D yellow fever vaccine. This specimen consisted of PBMCs, obtained roughly 20 days after the first yellow fever vaccination. The chain is assembled from TRBV4-2 and TRBJ2-1; 10 nucleotides in the junction match TRBD2. The CDR3 reads as follows: CASSQDPNQRGGEQFF. At the DNA level, the sequence is TGTGCCAGCAGCCAAGATCCCAACCAGCGGGGGGGAGAGCAGTTCTTC.